This T cell receptor (beta chain) was captured in a study of regulatory T cells in long-lasting Graves disease. V lost 0 bases to trimming and J lost 5 bases, with 13 bases between them. Per the germline V gene, CDR1 is KGHSH and CDR2 is LQKENI. The CDR3 totals 15 residues. Time point denoted: newly diagnosed GD, antithyroid drugs for less than 3 months. RNA from PBMCs was the source of the TCR library. Guidelines of the American Thyroid Association were used to diagnose Graves' disease. This clonotype occurred many times. Antigen specificity is unknown. Building of the TCR beta libraries involved iRepertoire HTBI primers and Arm-PCR of CDR3 regions. One entry per CDR3 protein, called by TCRdb with MiXCR from the multiplex PCR reads. The data show over 350,000 distinct CDR3 sequences, roughly 15% seen once. Findings of the study overall: Persistent disease preferred TRBV28, TRBJ1-2 and TRBJ2-5.

This same sample was also taken into another study, of T cells in Graves' hyperthyroidism and ophthalmopathy. From that report: Patients with uncontrolled infections, other autoimmune diseases, pregnancy or lactation were excluded.

Sample: peripheral blood mononuclear cells (PBMCs), taken at new diagnosis, from a patient treated with antithyroid drugs. The TCR comes from a woman aged 50 to 65 with Graves disease. The V call is TRBV18, the J call TRBJ1-1; D may be TRBD1 (5 bases). For the CDR3, the DNA is TGTGCCAGCTCACCACCGGGGGAATGGCGAACTGAAGCTTTCTTT. This sequence encodes CASSPPGEWRTEAFF.